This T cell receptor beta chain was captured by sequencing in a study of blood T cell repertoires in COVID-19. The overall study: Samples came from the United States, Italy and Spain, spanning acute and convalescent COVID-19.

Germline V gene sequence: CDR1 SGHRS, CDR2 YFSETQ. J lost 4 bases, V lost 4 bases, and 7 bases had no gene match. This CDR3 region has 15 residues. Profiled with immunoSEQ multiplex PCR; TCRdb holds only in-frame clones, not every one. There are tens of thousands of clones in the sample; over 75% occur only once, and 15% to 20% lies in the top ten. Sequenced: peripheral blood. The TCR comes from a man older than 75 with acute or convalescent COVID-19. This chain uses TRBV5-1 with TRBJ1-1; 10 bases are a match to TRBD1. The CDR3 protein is CASSIGGTGATEAFF. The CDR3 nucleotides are TGCGCCAGCAGCATTGGAGGGACAGGGGCCACTGAAGCTTTCTTT.